The source of this T cell receptor (beta chain) is a study of blood T cell repertoires in COVID-19. TCRdb's table, derived via immunoSEQ multiplex PCR, lists solely in-frame clones and lacks some. The sample comprises around 300,000 clones, over 75% of which are singletons, and 9% to 9.5% rests with the top ten. Sample: peripheral blood. This TCR was sampled from a man aged 18 to 30 with active or convalescent COVID-19.

The CDR3 bases are TGTGCCAGCAGCTTAGGGACAGGGAACACTGAAGCTTTCTTT. Amino acid sequence: CASSLGTGNTEAFF. The V gene is TRBV7-6, the J gene TRBJ1-1, with TRBD1 identical over 7 bases. CDR3 length: 14 amino acids. J lost 1 base, V lost 1 base, and 0 bases had no gene match. Germline V lookup: CDR1 SGHVS, CDR2 FNYEAQ.